Listed below are T cell receptor beta chains from one sample, sequenced in a study of blood T cell repertoires in COVID-19. Produced via immunoSEQ multiplex PCR; TCRdb's table is partial and in-frame only. The sample includes 200,000 to 250,000 clones, 82% of them seen just once. Material for sequencing was peripheral blood. All receptors come from an elderly woman with active or convalescent COVID-19. The CDR3 runs from the conserved cysteine through the conserved F or W. Each record gives: CDR3 protein, CDR3 DNA, V gene, J gene, clone size, D gene. A D gene is named only where the DNA matches it firmly. Some rows have no size entry. The others give once, few or many, or a class for an expanded clone.

cdr3_aa: CAISVDRGAVIYEQYF
cdr3_nt: TGTGCCATCAGTGTTGACAGGGGGGCCGTTATTTACGAGCAGTACTTC
v_call: TRBV10-3
j_call: TRBJ2-7
clone_size: NA
d_call: TRBD1

cdr3_aa: CASSAQAGSNNQPQHF
cdr3_nt: TGTGCCAGCAGCGCCCAAGCAGGGTCCAATAATCAGCCCCAGCATTTT
v_call: TRBV7-2
j_call: TRBJ1-5
clone_size: NA
d_call: NA

cdr3_aa: CASSIGTGAVYSPLHF
cdr3_nt: TGTGCCAGTAGTATCGGGACAGGGGCGGTTTATTCACCCCTCCACTTT
v_call: TRBV19
j_call: TRBJ1-6
clone_size: NA
d_call: TRBD1

cdr3_aa: CASRDQGRHGYTF
cdr3_nt: TGTGCCAGCAGGGATCAGGGGCGACACGGCTACACCTTC
v_call: TRBV12-3/TRBV12-4
j_call: TRBJ1-2
clone_size: NA
d_call: NA

cdr3_aa: CASSLDRAPNTGELFF
cdr3_nt: TGTGCCAGCTCCCTTGACAGGGCCCCAAACACCGGGGAGCTGTTTTTT
v_call: TRBV18
j_call: TRBJ2-2
clone_size: NA
d_call: TRBD1

cdr3_aa: CASSLYGGLAYEQYF
cdr3_nt: TGTGCCAGCAGCTTGTACGGAGGATTGGCCTACGAGCAGTACTTC
v_call: TRBV5-6
j_call: TRBJ2-7
clone_size: NA
d_call: NA

cdr3_aa: CASSLFGQVQETQYF
cdr3_nt: TGTGCCAGCAGCTTGTTCGGACAGGTCCAAGAGACCCAGTACTTC
v_call: TRBV14
j_call: TRBJ2-5
clone_size: NA
d_call: TRBD1

cdr3_aa: CASITLGIEGTEAFF
cdr3_nt: TGTGCCAGTATCACCTTGGGCATTGAGGGCACTGAAGCTTTCTTT
v_call: TRBV19
j_call: TRBJ1-1
clone_size: NA
d_call: NA

cdr3_aa: CASSIDSGVSSGANVLTF
cdr3_nt: TGTGCCAGTAGTATAGATTCGGGGGTCTCCTCTGGGGCCAACGTCCTGACTTTC
v_call: TRBV19
j_call: TRBJ2-6
clone_size: NA
d_call: NA

cdr3_aa: CASSASGLTTTEAFF
cdr3_nt: TGTGCCAGTAGTGCCTCTGGACTGACGACCACTGAAGCTTTCTTT
v_call: TRBV19
j_call: TRBJ1-1
clone_size: NA
d_call: NA

cdr3_aa: CASSTRQAYSGNTIYF
cdr3_nt: TGTGCCAGTAGTACCCGACAGGCGTACTCTGGAAACACCATATATTTT
v_call: TRBV19
j_call: TRBJ1-3
clone_size: once
d_call: NA

cdr3_aa: CASRPGTRGQETQYF
cdr3_nt: TGTGCCAGCAGGCCGGGGACTAGGGGACAAGAGACCCAGTACTTC
v_call: TRBV5-4
j_call: TRBJ2-5
clone_size: NA
d_call: TRBD2

cdr3_aa: CASSFFQGDEKLFF
cdr3_nt: TGCGCCAGCAGCTTTTTTCAGGGGGATGAAAAACTGTTTTTT
v_call: TRBV5-1
j_call: TRBJ1-4
clone_size: NA
d_call: TRBD1

cdr3_aa: CASRDGGYQPQHF
cdr3_nt: TGTGCCAGCAGGGACGGAGGCTATCAGCCCCAGCATTTT
v_call: TRBV2
j_call: TRBJ1-5
clone_size: NA
d_call: NA

cdr3_aa: CASSMVGGTYNEQFF
cdr3_nt: TGTGCCAGTAGTATGGTTGGGGGGACCTACAATGAGCAGTTCTTC
v_call: TRBV19
j_call: TRBJ2-1
clone_size: NA
d_call: NA

cdr3_aa: CAWQIQGIAGELFF
cdr3_nt: TGTGCCTGGCAGATACAGGGAATTGCCGGGGAGCTGTTTTTT
v_call: TRBV30
j_call: TRBJ2-2
clone_size: NA
d_call: NA

cdr3_aa: CSVVLNYGYTF
cdr3_nt: TGCAGCGTTGTCCTTAACTATGGCTACACCTTC
v_call: TRBV29-1
j_call: TRBJ1-2
clone_size: NA
d_call: NA

cdr3_aa: CASSIGAVVTDTQYF
cdr3_nt: TGTGCCAGTAGTATTGGAGCTGTGGTCACAGATACGCAGTATTTT
v_call: TRBV19
j_call: TRBJ2-3
clone_size: NA
d_call: NA

cdr3_aa: CASSFGFGEFF
cdr3_nt: TGTGCCAGCAGTTTCGGGTTCGGGGAGTTCTTC
v_call: TRBV28
j_call: TRBJ2-1
clone_size: NA
d_call: NA

cdr3_aa: CAWRGGTASGYTF
cdr3_nt: TGTGCCTGGAGGGGTGGGACAGCATCTGGCTACACCTTC
v_call: TRBV30
j_call: TRBJ1-2
clone_size: NA
d_call: TRBD1

cdr3_aa: CSVEDRRARNEQFF
cdr3_nt: TGCAGCGTGGAGGACAGGAGGGCCCGAAATGAGCAGTTCTTC
v_call: TRBV29-1
j_call: TRBJ2-1
clone_size: once
d_call: NA

cdr3_aa: CASSLTGYEQYF
cdr3_nt: TGTGCCAGCAGCTTAACAGGGTACGAGCAGTACTTC
v_call: TRBV11-3
j_call: TRBJ2-7
clone_size: once
d_call: NA

cdr3_aa: CASSPGTGLFF
cdr3_nt: TGTGCCAGCAGCCCCGGGACAGGGCTGTTCTTC
v_call: TRBV9
j_call: TRBJ2-1
clone_size: NA
d_call: TRBD1

cdr3_aa: CASSLGAGQGTYNEQFF
cdr3_nt: TGTGCCAGCAGCTTGGGAGCGGGACAGGGGACTTACAATGAGCAGTTCTTC
v_call: TRBV5-4
j_call: TRBJ2-1
clone_size: NA
d_call: TRBD1

cdr3_aa: CASSQLGQGVNTEAFF
cdr3_nt: TGCGCCAGCAGCCAATTGGGACAGGGGGTGAACACTGAAGCTTTCTTT
v_call: TRBV5-1
j_call: TRBJ1-1
clone_size: NA
d_call: TRBD1

cdr3_aa: CASSLGYGGQETQYF
cdr3_nt: TGTGCCAGCAGCTTAGGTTACGGGGGGCAAGAGACCCAGTACTTC
v_call: TRBV11-2
j_call: TRBJ2-5
clone_size: once
d_call: TRBD2

cdr3_aa: CASSQAPGRLSGELFF
cdr3_nt: TGTGCCAGCAGCCAAGCCCCGGGTCGTCTTTCCGGGGAGCTGTTTTTT
v_call: TRBV3-1/TRBV3-2
j_call: TRBJ2-2
clone_size: NA
d_call: NA

cdr3_aa: CASSPPLAGGNQETQYF
cdr3_nt: TGTGCCAGCAGCCCCCCACTAGCGGGTGGAAACCAAGAGACCCAGTACTTC
v_call: TRBV3-1/TRBV3-2
j_call: TRBJ2-5
clone_size: NA
d_call: TRBD2

cdr3_aa: CASSLALLAGIDNEQFF
cdr3_nt: TGTGCCAGCAGCTTAGCACTACTAGCGGGGATCGACAATGAGCAGTTCTTC
v_call: TRBV7-9
j_call: TRBJ2-1
clone_size: once
d_call: TRBD2

cdr3_aa: CAIRPWDSSGNTIYF
cdr3_nt: TGTGCCATCAGACCCTGGGACAGCTCTGGAAACACCATATATTTT
v_call: TRBV10-3
j_call: TRBJ1-3
clone_size: NA
d_call: TRBD1

cdr3_aa: CASKDAGRYIQYF
cdr3_nt: TGTGCCAGTAAGGATGCGGGGAGGTACATTCAGTACTTC
v_call: TRBV19
j_call: TRBJ2-4
clone_size: few
d_call: NA